The rows below give T cell receptor beta chains drawn from one sample of a study of OX40 agonist ivuxolimab in advanced cancers. Only in-frame clones appear in the TCRdb table, and some are missing; sequencing was by immunoSEQ multiplex PCR. Altogether about 60,000 clones are present, 65% to 90% being singletons, with the ten largest covering approximately 0.75%. The input for sequencing was CD4+ or CD8+ T cells sorted from blood, taken in a trial of the OX40 agonist ivuxolimab. These receptors were collected from an adult with an advanced solid tumor such as melanoma, head and neck, liver or kidney cancer. The CDR3 runs from the conserved cysteine through the conserved F or W. The D gene is left open where the match is weak. Size is stated for part of the rows, as once, few or many counts, or as a class when the clone is expanded.

TRBV29-1	NA	NA	TRBJ1-5	CSVEGQSGQPQHF	TGCAGCGTTGAGGGTCAGTCCGGTCAGCCCCAGCATTTT
TRBV5-5	few	NA	TRBJ2-7	CASSLAPGTTYEQYF	TGTGCCAGCAGCTTGGCACCCGGGACCACCTACGAGCAGTACTTC
TRBV10-3	NA	NA	TRBJ2-4	CAISEDRAKNIQYF	TGTGCCATCAGTGAAGACAGGGCCAAAAACATTCAGTACTTC
TRBV23-1	once	TRBD1	TRBJ1-1	CAGFPDRANTEAFF	TGCGCCGGTTTCCCTGACAGGGCGAACACTGAAGCTTTCTTT
TRBV7-9	NA	NA	TRBJ1-1	CASSVSTDTEAFF	TGTGCCAGCAGCGTAAGTACCGACACTGAAGCTTTCTTT
TRBV18	NA	NA	TRBJ2-3	CASSPPSLSTDTQYF	TGTGCCAGCTCACCACCCAGCTTAAGCACAGATACGCAGTATTTT
TRBV5-8	NA	TRBD1	TRBJ2-1	CASSPRWGQGDNNEQFF	TGTGCCAGCAGCCCACGCTGGGGACAGGGGGATAACAATGAGCAGTTCTTC
TRBV7-2	NA	NA	TRBJ2-5	CASSSLRQETQYF	TGTGCCAGCAGCTCCCTCCGACAAGAGACCCAGTACTTC
TRBV5-1	NA	NA	TRBJ2-7	CASYRERADEQYF	TGCGCCAGCTACAGGGAACGTGCCGACGAGCAGTACTTC
TRBV4-1	NA	NA	TRBJ2-7	CASSQVAGVYEQYF	TGCGCCAGCAGCCAAGTAGCAGGGGTCTACGAGCAGTACTTC